The rows below give T cell receptor beta chains drawn from one sample of a study of identical twins. One entry per CDR3 protein results from TCRdb running MiXCR on the 5' RACE reads. The sample has about 810,000 distinct CDR3 sequences, 9% to 15% seen once; the top ten hold 1.5% to 2%. A further study also used this sample, focusing on yellow fever vaccine responses in identical twins.

Material: PBMCs. The receptor source for this set is a woman aged 18-29 years in good health. The CDR3 runs from the conserved cysteine through the conserved F or W. A D gene is named only where the DNA matches it firmly. Clone size appears in some rows only: once, few, many, or a class for an expanded clone.

V	size	J	D	DNA	CDR3
TRBV12-3/TRBV12-4	many	TRBJ1-2	NA	TGTGCCAGCACCCCACAAGGTGGTGGATATGGCTACACCTTC	CASTPQGGGYGYTF
TRBV6-5	few	TRBJ2-5	TRBD2	TGTGCCAGCAGTTGGGGGGTAGCGGGAGACCAAGAGACCCAGTACTTC	CASSWGVAGDQETQYF
TRBV12-3/TRBV12-4	many	TRBJ2-1	TRBD1	TGTGCCAGCAGTTTATACAGGGGAATCCACAATGAGCAGTTCTTC	CASSLYRGIHNEQFF
TRBV24-1	NA	TRBJ2-5	NA	TGTGCCACCAGTGATTTATCAGGGGAGGGAGAGACCCAGTACTTC	CATSDLSGEGETQYF
TRBV28	NA	TRBJ1-1	NA	TGTGCCAGCAGTTTTTACGGAGCTGAAGCTTTCTTT	CASSFYGAEAFF
TRBV20-1	NA	TRBJ2-1	TRBD2	TGCAGTGCTAGAGATACGGTAGCGGGAGGGTTCTACAATGAGCAGTTCTTC	CSARDTVAGGFYNEQFF
TRBV12-3/TRBV12-4	few	TRBJ1-2	NA	TGTGCCAGCTTAGCCGGGGACGGCTATGGCTACACCTTC	CASLAGDGYGYTF
TRBV12-3/TRBV12-4	many	TRBJ2-1	TRBD2	TGTGCCAGCAGTTCGTCGGGAGGTGAGCAGTTCTTC	CASSSSGGEQFF
TRBV7-9	few	TRBJ2-3	TRBD1	TGTGCCAGCAGTTCAGAAATCTCAGGGGGAGCGCAGTATTTT	CASSSEISGGAQYF
TRBV5-1	NA	TRBJ2-5	NA	TGCGCCAGCAGCCCTTTCGCGGGACCCCAAGAGACCCAGTACTTC	CASSPFAGPQETQYF
TRBV12-3/TRBV12-4	NA	TRBJ2-7	TRBD2	TGTGCCAGCAGTTTAGGACTAGCGGGAGTGCAGGAGCAGTACTTC	CASSLGLAGVQEQYF
TRBV12-3/TRBV12-4	few	TRBJ2-7	NA	TGTGCCAGCAGTTCTGACCGCAGGGGAAAGGCCGAGCAGTACTTC	CASSSDRRGKAEQYF
TRBV24-1	many	TRBJ2-1	TRBD2	TGTGCCACCAGTGATAGACTAGCGCCCTACAATGAGCAGTTCTTC	CATSDRLAPYNEQFF
TRBV20-1	NA	TRBJ1-1	TRBD1	TGCAGTGCTAGGTCCGACAGGGTGGGGCCTGAAGCTTTCTTT	CSARSDRVGPEAFF
TRBV27	NA	TRBJ1-4	TRBD1	TGTGCCAGCAGTAGAGGGACAGGGGCCCCTGAAAAACTGTTTTTT	CASSRGTGAPEKLFF
TRBV25-1	few	TRBJ2-2	TRBD1	TGTGCCAGCAGTGAATTGGGGGGACAGGGGGCTTTCGGGGTAACCGGGGAGCTGTTTTTT	CASSELGGQGAFGVTGELFF
TRBV9	few	TRBJ2-2	TRBD2	TGTGCCAGCAGCGTAGATCGCGGGAGCCTTTCCACCGGGGAGCTGTTTTTT	CASSVDRGSLSTGELFF
TRBV10-2	NA	TRBJ1-5	TRBD1	TGCGCCAGCAGTGGATACAGGGGACGACCGCCCCAGCATTTT	CASSGYRGRPPQHF
TRBV28	NA	TRBJ2-2	NA	TGTGCCAGCAGTTTAGCGGGGAGATTAAACACCGGGGAGCTGTTTTTT	CASSLAGRLNTGELFF
TRBV28	NA	TRBJ1-2	NA	TGTGCCAGCAGTTTCGGCGGGGTGGCTGGCTACACCTTC	CASSFGGVAGYTF
TRBV20-1	few	TRBJ2-2	NA	TGCAGTGCTGGGGACTCCAGAACAGGGGAGCTGTTTTTT	CSAGDSRTGELFF
TRBV7-6	NA	TRBJ2-3	NA	TGTGCCAGCAGCTTAGTCGGCAGCTCAGATACGCAGTATTTT	CASSLVGSSDTQYF
TRBV3-1	NA	TRBJ2-3	NA	TGTGCCAGCAGCCAAGAGTACAGGGTATCCACGGATACGCAGTATTTT	CASSQEYRVSTDTQYF
TRBV7-2	NA	TRBJ1-1	NA	TGTGCCAGCAGCTTATTTTCAAGGCGGCACACTGAAGCTTTCTTT	CASSLFSRRHTEAFF
TRBV20-1	few	TRBJ2-2	TRBD2	TGCAGTGCTAGAGATGGCGGGAGAGGCACCGGGGAGCTGTTTTTT	CSARDGGRGTGELFF
TRBV2	many	TRBJ1-6	NA	TGTCCTAAAAGATCTTACTCCTATAATTCACCCCTCCACTTT	CPKRSYSYNSPLHF
TRBV3-1	NA	TRBJ2-5	TRBD2	TGTGCCAGCAGCCTGGGACTAGCGGGAGCTTTAGGGGAGACCCAGTACTTC	CASSLGLAGALGETQYF
TRBV7-9	NA	TRBJ2-2	NA	TGTGCCAGCAGCTTCACCGCGGGGAGTGATGGCGGGGAGCTGTTTTTT	CASSFTAGSDGGELFF
TRBV10-3	few	TRBJ2-1	TRBD2	TGTGCCATCAGTTGGACTAGCGGGGGGGGTGATAATGAGCAGTTCTTC	CAISWTSGGGDNEQFF
TRBV20-1	few	TRBJ2-1	NA	TGCAGTGCTAGAGATAACCGGATATACTACAATGAGCAGTTCTTC	CSARDNRIYYNEQFF
TRBV27	NA	TRBJ1-2	TRBD1	TGTGCCAGCAGTTCTGCCGGGACAGGGGGCTATGGCTACACCTTC	CASSSAGTGGYGYTF
TRBV7-8	NA	TRBJ2-7	NA	TGTGCCAGCAGCAGAGCGATGAGGGACGCAACAAACGAGCAGTACTTC	CASSRAMRDATNEQYF
TRBV23-1	NA	TRBJ2-7	TRBD1	TGCGCCAGCAGTCACATTGACAGGGCTTTTTACGAGCAGTACTTC	CASSHIDRAFYEQYF
TRBV12-5	many	TRBJ2-7	TRBD2	TGTGCTAGTGGCCCGCGGGGGTTCAACGAGCAGTACTTC	CASGPRGFNEQYF
TRBV4-1	few	TRBJ2-3	NA	TGCGCCAGCACCAAGTATGAGCCTAGCACAGATACGCAGTATTTT	CASTKYEPSTDTQYF
TRBV10-3	NA	TRBJ2-1	NA	TGTGCCATCAGCCCGAGCGGAAGCTCCTACAATGAGCAGTTCTTC	CAISPSGSSYNEQFF
TRBV4-1	NA	TRBJ2-1	NA	TGCGCCAGCAGCCAAGATAAGACCAGGGCCTCCTACAATGAGCAGTTCTTC	CASSQDKTRASYNEQFF
TRBV27	few	TRBJ2-7	NA	TGTGCCAGCTCTCTTCGGCAGGGAGGACCCTACGAGCAGTACTTC	CASSLRQGGPYEQYF
TRBV7-8	many	TRBJ2-1	NA	TGTGCCAGCAGCTTAGCGCACGGGGACTTCAATGAGCAGTTCTTC	CASSLAHGDFNEQFF
TRBV6-2/TRBV6-3	many	TRBJ1-5	NA	TGTGCCAGCAGTTACTCCCCGGAGGGCCAGCCCCAGCATTTT	CASSYSPEGQPQHF
TRBV12-3/TRBV12-4	medium-sized	TRBJ1-1	NA	TGTGCCAGCAGCTTAGGGGGGAACACTGAAGCTTTCTTT	CASSLGGNTEAFF
TRBV10-3	NA	TRBJ2-1	TRBD2	TGTGCCATCAGAGAAAAGATAGCGGGAGGCCGGGCCCCCTACAATGAGCAGTTCTTC	CAIREKIAGGRAPYNEQFF
TRBV12-3/TRBV12-4	many	TRBJ1-6	NA	TGCGCCAGCAGCTTGCAGGGGAATTCACCCCTCCACTTT	CASSLQGNSPLHF
TRBV28	NA	TRBJ2-7	NA	TGTGCCAGCAGATATACAGGAAACTACGAGCAGTACTTC	CASRYTGNYEQYF
TRBV10-3	few	TRBJ2-3	TRBD2	TGTGCCATCAGTGCTAGCGGGGAGAGGGGAGATACGCAGTATTTT	CAISASGERGDTQYF
TRBV29-1	many	TRBJ2-4	NA	TGCAGCGTTGAATGGGATGGGGGAGCCAAAAACATTCAGTACTTC	CSVEWDGGAKNIQYF
TRBV25-1	few	TRBJ2-5	NA	TGTGCCAGCAGTGAACTGGCAGAGACCCAGTACTTC	CASSELAETQYF
TRBV2	NA	TRBJ1-4	TRBD1	TGTGCCAGCAATCGAAGAGGGGGCGCTAATGAAAAACTGTTTTTT	CASNRRGGANEKLFF
TRBV10-2	many	TRBJ2-1	TRBD1	TGCGCCAGCAGGTCCAGGGGGACCCCCTACAATGAGCAGTTCTTC	CASRSRGTPYNEQFF